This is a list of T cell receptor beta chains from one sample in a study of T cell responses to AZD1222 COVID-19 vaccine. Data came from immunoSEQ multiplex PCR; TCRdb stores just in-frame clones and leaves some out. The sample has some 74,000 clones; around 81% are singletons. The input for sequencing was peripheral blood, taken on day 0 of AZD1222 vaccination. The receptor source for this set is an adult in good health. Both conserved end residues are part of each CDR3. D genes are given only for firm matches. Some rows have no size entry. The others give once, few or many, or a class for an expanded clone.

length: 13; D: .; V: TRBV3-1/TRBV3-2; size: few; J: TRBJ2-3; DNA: TGTGCCAGCAGCCATGGGGGTTATAATACGCAGTATTTT; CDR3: CASSHGGYNTQYF
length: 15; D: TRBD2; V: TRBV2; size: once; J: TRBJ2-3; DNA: TGTGCCAGTACCAGACTAGCGGGGGGTCCAGATACGCAGTATTTT; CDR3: CASTRLAGGPDTQYF
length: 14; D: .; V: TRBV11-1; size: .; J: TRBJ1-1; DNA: TGTGCCAGCAGCTTTTTAACCATGAACACTGAAGCTTTCTTT; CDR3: CASSFLTMNTEAFF
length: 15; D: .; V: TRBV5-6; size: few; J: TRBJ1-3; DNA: TGTGCCAGCAGCTCGGACAGTAGCTCTGGAAACACCATATATTTT; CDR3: CASSSDSSSGNTIYF
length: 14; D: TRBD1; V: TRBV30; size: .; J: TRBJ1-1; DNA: TGTGCCTGGAGTCGCCATACAGGGGTCACTGAAGCTTTCTTT; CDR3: CAWSRHTGVTEAFF
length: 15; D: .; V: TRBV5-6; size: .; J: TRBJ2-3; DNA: TGTGCCAGCAGCTTTTGGGTGTTGGGCACAGATACGCAGTATTTT; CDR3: CASSFWVLGTDTQYF
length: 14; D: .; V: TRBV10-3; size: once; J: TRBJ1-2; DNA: TGTGCCATCAGTGGGGGTGCCAAGGTCTATGGCTACACCTTC; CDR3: CAISGGAKVYGYTF
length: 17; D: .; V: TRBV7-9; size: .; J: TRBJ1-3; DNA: TGTGCCAGCAGGCGGACTGCTCTCCCCTACTCTGGAAACACCATATATTTT; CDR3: CASRRTALPYSGNTIYF
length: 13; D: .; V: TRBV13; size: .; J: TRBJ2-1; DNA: TGTGCCAGCAGCTTCGGAAGGGTCACTGAGCAGTTCTTC; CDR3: CASSFGRVTEQFF
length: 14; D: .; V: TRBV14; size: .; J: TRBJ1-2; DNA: TGTGCCAGCAGCCGCAAGCAGGGAGTTTTTGGCTACACCTTC; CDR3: CASSRKQGVFGYTF
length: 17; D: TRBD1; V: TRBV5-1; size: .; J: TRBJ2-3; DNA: TGCGCCAGCAGCCGGGGAGGACAGGGGGCGCGCGGAGATACGCAGTATTTT; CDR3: CASSRGGQGARGDTQYF
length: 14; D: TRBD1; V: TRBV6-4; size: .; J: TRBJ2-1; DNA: TGTGCCAGCAGCCCCGGGACAGGCTACAATGAGCAGTTCTTC; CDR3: CASSPGTGYNEQFF
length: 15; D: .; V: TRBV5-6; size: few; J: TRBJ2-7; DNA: TGTGCCAGCAGCTTGTTTGTGGGAAGGACCTACGAGCAGTACTTC; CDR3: CASSLFVGRTYEQYF
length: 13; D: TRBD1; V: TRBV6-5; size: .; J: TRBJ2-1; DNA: TGTGCCAGCAGTCCAAGACAGGGGAATGAGCAGTTCTTC; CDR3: CASSPRQGNEQFF
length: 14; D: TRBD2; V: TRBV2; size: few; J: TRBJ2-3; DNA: TGTGCCAGCACACTAGCGGGAGTAACAGATACGCAGTATTTT; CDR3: CASTLAGVTDTQYF
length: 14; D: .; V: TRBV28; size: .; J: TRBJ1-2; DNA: TGTGCCAGCGGATCAAGACAGAAAACCTATGGCTACACCTTC; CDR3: CASGSRQKTYGYTF
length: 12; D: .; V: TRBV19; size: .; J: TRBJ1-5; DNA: TGTGCCAGTAGTGGGGTGAATCAGCCCCAGCATTTT; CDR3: CASSGVNQPQHF
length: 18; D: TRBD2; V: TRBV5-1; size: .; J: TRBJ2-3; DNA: TGCGCCAGCAGCTTGGTAGCTAGCGGGAGGGCCAGAACAGATACGCAGTATTTT; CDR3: CASSLVASGRARTDTQYF
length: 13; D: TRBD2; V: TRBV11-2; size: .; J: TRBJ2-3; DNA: TGTGCCAGCAGGACTAGCGGCACAGATACGCAGTATTTT; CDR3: CASRTSGTDTQYF
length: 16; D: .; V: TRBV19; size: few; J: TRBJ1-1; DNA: TGTGCCAGTAGTACCAACCTACAGGCCATGAACACTGAAGCTTTCTTT; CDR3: CASSTNLQAMNTEAFF
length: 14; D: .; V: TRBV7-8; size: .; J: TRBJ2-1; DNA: TGTGCCAGCAGCTTAGATACTGGCGCCCTGGTTAAGTTCTTC; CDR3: CASSLDTGALVKFF
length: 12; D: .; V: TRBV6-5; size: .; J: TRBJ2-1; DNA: TGTGCCAGCAGTTACTCAACTGATGAGCAGTTCTTC; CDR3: CASSYSTDEQFF